This T cell receptor (beta chain) came from a study of T-cell reconstitution after alpha-beta-depleted transplantation in children. Losses at the gene ends were 6 bases for V and 7 bases for J; bases not matched to a gene: 13. This CDR3 spans 14 amino acids. Germline loops: CDR1 SQVTM, CDR2 ANQGSEA. Molecular barcoding with unique molecular identifiers was used for the TCRbeta library. TCRdb independently ran MiXCR on the PCR reads; one entry per CDR3 protein. The sample includes some 350,000 distinct CDR3 sequences, 10% to 13% seen only once; the top ten take 2.4%. This clonotype occurred a few times.

This sequence joins TRBV29-1 and TRBJ2-3; 7 bases are a match to TRBD2. The TCR was taken from a human donor who donated a stem cell graft to a child with acute lymphoblastic leukemia. This sample comprised PBMCs from the stem cell graft donor, obtained from the stem cell graft. The CDR3 here is CSVTSGVGRNTQYF. CDR3 sequence (DNA): TGCAGCGTGACGAGCGGGGTCGGGAGGAATACGCAGTATTTT.